Shown below are 6 T cell receptor beta chains from a single sample sequenced in a study of blood T cell repertoires in COVID-19. Profiled with immunoSEQ multiplex PCR; TCRdb holds only in-frame clones, not every one. The sample has 56,000 or so clones, around 90% seen once. Specimen: peripheral blood. The receptors come from a man between 50 and 59 years old with active COVID-19.

This chain connects TRBV4-2 to TRBJ2-7; TRBD2 matches at 10 bases. Germline CDR1 is LGHNA and CDR2 is YNFKEQ. CDR3 length: 19 amino acids. V dropped 0 bases and J dropped 6; count of bases not matched to a gene: 17. CDR3 bases: TGTGCCAGCAGCCAAGAATCGGTGGCTAGCGGGAGATCGGGTGGCGAGCAGTACTTC. Its protein is CASSQESVASGRSGGEQYF.

The chain has TRBV6-6 and TRBJ1-2; D call uncertain. Looked up from germline, CDR1 is MNHNY and CDR2 is SVGAGI (reference sequence). The CDR3 loop spans 14 amino acids. The ends were cut back, 2 bases at V and 6 bases at J, with 13 bases in the middle. Here the CDR3 reads CASSYGSFGDGYTF. The CDR3 nucleotides read TGTGCCAGCAGTTACGGTTCTTTCGGTGATGGCTACACCTTC.

The chain couples TRBV15 to TRBJ1-4; D is unclear. The CDR3 sequence is 15 residues long. Per germline, CDR1 LNHNV and CDR2 YYDKDF (reference sequence). V was clipped by 0 bases and J by 5 bases, with 10 bases between them. The CDR3 here is CATSRDVSVNEKLFF. Here the CDR3 DNA reads TGTGCCACCAGCAGAGATGTGTCTGTGAATGAAAAACTGTTTTTT.

V usage is TRBV21-1 and J usage is TRBJ1-2; the D call TRBD1 from the table was never checked on the DNA. TRBV21-1 is assigned pseudogene status. This CDR3 comprises 15 residues. CDR3 DNA: TGTGCCAGCAGCCCACCCGCGACATTGCAGAGTGGCTACACCTTC. Amino acid sequence: CASSPPATLQSGYTF.

The chain has TRBV4-2 and TRBJ2-1; D possibly corresponds to TRBD1 (6 bases). The CDR3 runs 14 residues. Trimming removed 8 bases from V and 2 bases from J, with 13 bases in between. Germline lookup yields CDR1 LGHNA and CDR2 YNFKEQ. The CDR3 coding sequence is TGTGCCAGCCAGGGGCCTAGCACCTACAATGAGCAGTTCTTC. Encoded protein: CASQGPSTYNEQFF.

J is TRBJ2-1 and V is TRBV5-6, with 9 bases that match TRBD2. CDR1 SGHDT and CDR2 YYEEEE come from the germline V gene. The CDR3 consists of 16 residues. The V and J ends lost 4 bases and 0 bases, in that order; junction bases with no gene match: 5. CDR3 loop: CASSPIAGASYNEQFF. The CDR3 nucleotides read TGTGCCAGCAGCCCCATAGCGGGGGCCTCCTACAATGAGCAGTTCTTC. Full variable domain (missing parts from reference TRBV5-6 and TRBJ2-1): DAGVTQSPTHLIKTRGQQVTLRCSPKSGHDTVSWYQQALGQGPQFIFQYYEEEERQRGNFPDRFSGHQFPNYSSELNVNALLLGDSALYLCASSPIAGASYNEQFFGPGTRLTVL.